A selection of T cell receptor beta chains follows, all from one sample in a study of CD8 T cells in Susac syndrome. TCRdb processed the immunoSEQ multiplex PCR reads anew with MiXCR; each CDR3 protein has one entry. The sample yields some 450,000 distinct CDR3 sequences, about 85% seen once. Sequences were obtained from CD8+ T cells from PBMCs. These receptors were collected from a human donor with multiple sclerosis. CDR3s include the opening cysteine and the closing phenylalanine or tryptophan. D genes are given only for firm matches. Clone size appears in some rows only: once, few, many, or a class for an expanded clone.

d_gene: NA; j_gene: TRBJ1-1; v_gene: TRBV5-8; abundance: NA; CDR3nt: TGTGCCAGCAGCTGGCCCTACTCTAACACTGAAGCTTTCTTT; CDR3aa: CASSWPYSNTEAFF
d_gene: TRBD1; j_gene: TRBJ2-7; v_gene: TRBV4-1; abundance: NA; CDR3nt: TGCGCCAGCAGCCAAGCCCGGACGGACAGGCGAGACGAGCAGTACTTC; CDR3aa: CASSQARTDRRDEQYF
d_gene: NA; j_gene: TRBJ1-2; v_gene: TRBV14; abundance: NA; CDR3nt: TGTGCCAGCAGCCTACCGGGATACTATGGCTACACCTTC; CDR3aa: CASSLPGYYGYTF
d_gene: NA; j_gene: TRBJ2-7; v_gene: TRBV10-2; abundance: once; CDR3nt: TGCGCCAGCAGTCTCGGGACACCTGAGCAGTACTTC; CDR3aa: CASSLGTPEQYF
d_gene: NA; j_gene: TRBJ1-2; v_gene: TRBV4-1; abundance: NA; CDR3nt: TGCGCCAGCAGCGAGACAGTAGGCTATGGCTACACCTTC; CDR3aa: CASSETVGYGYTF
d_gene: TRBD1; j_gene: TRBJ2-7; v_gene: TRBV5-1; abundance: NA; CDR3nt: TGCGCCAGCAGCACCCTTCCGGGACAGCCAAAACTTCAAACCTACGAGCAGTACTTC; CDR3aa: CASSTLPGQPKLQTYEQYF
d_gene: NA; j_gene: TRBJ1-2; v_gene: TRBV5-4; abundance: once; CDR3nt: TGTGCCAGCAGCTTGCGGTCTGAATCTAACTATGGCTACACCTTC; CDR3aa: CASSLRSESNYGYTF
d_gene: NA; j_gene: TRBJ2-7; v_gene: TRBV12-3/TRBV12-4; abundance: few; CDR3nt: TGTGCCAGCAGTTTAGCTGGCAGAACCTACGAGCAGTACTTC; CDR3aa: CASSLAGRTYEQYF
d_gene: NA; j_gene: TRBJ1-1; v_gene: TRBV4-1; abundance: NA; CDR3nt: TGCGCCAGCAGCCAAGATCACAACACTGAAGCTTTCTTT; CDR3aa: CASSQDHNTEAFF
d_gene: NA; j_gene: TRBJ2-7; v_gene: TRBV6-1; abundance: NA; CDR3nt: TGTGCCAGCGGAAGCGGAGACTACGAGCAGTACTTC; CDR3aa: CASGSGDYEQYF
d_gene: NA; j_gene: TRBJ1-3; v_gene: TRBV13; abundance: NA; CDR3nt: TGTGCCAGCAGCTTCCACGGGGACGGAAACACCATATATTTT; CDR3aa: CASSFHGDGNTIYF
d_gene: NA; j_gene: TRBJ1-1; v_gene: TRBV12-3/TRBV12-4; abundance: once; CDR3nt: TGTGCCAGCAGGAAATGGACGTCGATGAACACTGAAGCTTTCTTT; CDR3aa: CASRKWTSMNTEAFF
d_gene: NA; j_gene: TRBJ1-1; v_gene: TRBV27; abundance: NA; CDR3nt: TGTGCCAGCAGACAGGGAAGCACTGAAGCTTTCTTT; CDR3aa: CASRQGSTEAFF
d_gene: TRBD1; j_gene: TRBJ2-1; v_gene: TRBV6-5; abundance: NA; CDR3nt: TGTGCCAGCAGTTATAGCTCCGTGGAATCCGGGACAGGGGAGGATGAGCAGTTCTTC; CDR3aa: CASSYSSVESGTGEDEQFF
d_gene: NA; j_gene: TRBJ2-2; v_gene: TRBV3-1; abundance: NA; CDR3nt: TGTGCCAGCAGCCAGGTACAGGAGACCGGGGAGCTGTTTTTT; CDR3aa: CASSQVQETGELFF
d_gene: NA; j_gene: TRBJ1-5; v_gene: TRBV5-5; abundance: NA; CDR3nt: TGTGCCAGCAGCTTGCTGCAGTATAGCAATCAGCCCCAGCATTTT; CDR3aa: CASSLLQYSNQPQHF
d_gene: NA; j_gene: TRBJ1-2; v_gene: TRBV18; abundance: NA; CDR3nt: TGTGCCAGCTCTCCAGGGTATAGCTATGGCTACACCTTC; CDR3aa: CASSPGYSYGYTF
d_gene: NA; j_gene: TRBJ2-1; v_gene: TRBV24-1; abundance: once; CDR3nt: TGTGCCACCAGTGACTCCGGACGGAACAATGAGCAGTTCTTC; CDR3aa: CATSDSGRNNEQFF
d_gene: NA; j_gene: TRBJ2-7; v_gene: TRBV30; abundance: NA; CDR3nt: TGTGCCTGGAGACTAGGAGGCGAGCAGTACTTC; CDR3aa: CAWRLGGEQYF
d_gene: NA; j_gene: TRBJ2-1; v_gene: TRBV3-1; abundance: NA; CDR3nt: TGTGCCAGCAGCCAAGAGGAGGGGTGGGAGCAGTTCTTC; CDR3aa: CASSQEEGWEQFF
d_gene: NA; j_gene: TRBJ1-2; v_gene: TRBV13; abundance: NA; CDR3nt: TGTGCCAGCAGCTTAGATTCCTGGGGGAATAACTATGGCTACACCTTC; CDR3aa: CASSLDSWGNNYGYTF
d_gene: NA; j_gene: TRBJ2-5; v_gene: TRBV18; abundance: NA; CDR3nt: TGTGCCAGCTCACCGTTGGACAGCGTCGGAGGAGAGACCCAGTACTTC; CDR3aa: CASSPLDSVGGETQYF
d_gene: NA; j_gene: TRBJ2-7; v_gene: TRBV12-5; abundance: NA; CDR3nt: TGTGCTAGCGCGATAACTAACAGCGAATACGAGCAGTACTTC; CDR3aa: CASAITNSEYEQYF
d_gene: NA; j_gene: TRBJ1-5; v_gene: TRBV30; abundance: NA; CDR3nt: TGTGCCTGGAGCCCCAATCAGCCCCAGCATTTT; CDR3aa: CAWSPNQPQHF
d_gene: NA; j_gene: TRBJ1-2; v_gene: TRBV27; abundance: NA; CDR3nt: TGTGCCAGCAGTTTAGGCGTCGGGGACTATGGCTACACCTTC; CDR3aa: CASSLGVGDYGYTF
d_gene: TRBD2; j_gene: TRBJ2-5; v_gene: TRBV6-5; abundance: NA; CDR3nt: TGTGCCAGCAGTTACGAGGGAGCGGGAGGACTTCAAGAGACCCAGTACTTC; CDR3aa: CASSYEGAGGLQETQYF
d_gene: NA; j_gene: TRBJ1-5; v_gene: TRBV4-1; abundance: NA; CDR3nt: TGCGCCAGCAGCCAAGATGGGCAGGGGCTGGATCAGCCCCAGCATTTT; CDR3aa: CASSQDGQGLDQPQHF
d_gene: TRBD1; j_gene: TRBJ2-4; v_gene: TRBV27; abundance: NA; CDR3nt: TGTGCCAGCAGTTTCCAGGGGACAGGGAACGACATTCAGTACTTC; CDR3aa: CASSFQGTGNDIQYF
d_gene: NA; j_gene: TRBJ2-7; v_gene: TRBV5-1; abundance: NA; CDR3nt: TGTGCCAGCAGCTTAGTTTCGGGACTCTCCTACGAGCAGTACTTC; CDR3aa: CASSLVSGLSYEQYF
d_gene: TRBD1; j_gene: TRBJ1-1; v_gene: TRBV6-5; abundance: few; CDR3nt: TGTGCCAGCAGTTACCCCCAGGGGGGAGACGCTGAAGCTTTCTTT; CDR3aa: CASSYPQGGDAEAFF
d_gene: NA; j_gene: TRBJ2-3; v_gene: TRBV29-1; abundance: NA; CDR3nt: TGCAGCGTTCACAAATGGCAGGCCGGGGATACGCAGTATTTT; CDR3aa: CSVHKWQAGDTQYF
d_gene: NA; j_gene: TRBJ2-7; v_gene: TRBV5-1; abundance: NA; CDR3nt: TGCGCCAGCAACCCGGAGAGCTCCTACGAGCAGTACTTC; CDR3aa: CASNPESSYEQYF
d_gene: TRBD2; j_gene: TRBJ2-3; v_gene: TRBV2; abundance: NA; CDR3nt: TGTGCCAGCGACTCGGGACTAGCGGGAGAAGCAGATACGCAGTATTTT; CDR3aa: CASDSGLAGEADTQYF
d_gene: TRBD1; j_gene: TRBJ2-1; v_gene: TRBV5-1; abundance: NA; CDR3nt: TGCGCCAGCACCGGAACAGGGGCTCAAGGTGAGCAGTTCTTC; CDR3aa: CASTGTGAQGEQFF
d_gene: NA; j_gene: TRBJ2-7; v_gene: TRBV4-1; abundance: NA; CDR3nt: TGCGCCAGCAGCCAAGATCTAGGGGCCGACGAGCAGTACTTC; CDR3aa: CASSQDLGADEQYF
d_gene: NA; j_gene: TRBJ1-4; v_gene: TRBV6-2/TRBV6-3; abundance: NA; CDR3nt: TGTGCCAGCAGTTTACTGGGGGGGAGCGAAAAACTGTTTTTT; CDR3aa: CASSLLGGSEKLFF
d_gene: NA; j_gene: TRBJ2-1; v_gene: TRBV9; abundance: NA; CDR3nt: TGTGCCAGCAGCGTCGGGCTGGGTGAGCAGTTCTTC; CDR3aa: CASSVGLGEQFF
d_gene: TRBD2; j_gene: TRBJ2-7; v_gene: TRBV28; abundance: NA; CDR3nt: TGTGCCAGCAGTGTTAGCGGGAGTCAATACGAGCAGTACTTC; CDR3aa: CASSVSGSQYEQYF
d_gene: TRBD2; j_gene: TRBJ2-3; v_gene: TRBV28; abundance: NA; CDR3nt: TGTGCCAGCAGTTCGGGGCCTAGCGGGAGTCTCACCACAGATACGCAGTATTTT; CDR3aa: CASSSGPSGSLTTDTQYF
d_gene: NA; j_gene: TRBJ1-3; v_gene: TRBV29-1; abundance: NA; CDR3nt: TGCAGCGTTGAAAAGTGGAACTCTGGAAACACCATATATTTT; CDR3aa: CSVEKWNSGNTIYF
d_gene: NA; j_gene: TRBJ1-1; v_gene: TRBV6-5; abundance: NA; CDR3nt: TGTGCCAGCAGTTCCACAAACAGGGTCGTGGACACTGAAGCTTTCTTT; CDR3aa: CASSSTNRVVDTEAFF
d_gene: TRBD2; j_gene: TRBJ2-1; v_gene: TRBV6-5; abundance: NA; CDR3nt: TGTGCCAGCAGTTCCTCTAGCGGGGGGTACAATGAGCAGTTCTTC; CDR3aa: CASSSSSGGYNEQFF
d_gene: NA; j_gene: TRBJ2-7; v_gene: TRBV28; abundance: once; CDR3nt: TGTGCCAGCAGTTCTCCGGAAGAGGGCTACGAGCAGTACTTC; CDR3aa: CASSSPEEGYEQYF